This T cell receptor (beta chain) is from a study of CD8+ T cells in alopecia areata. Study overall: Each day, treated patients took oral tofacitinib twice, at 5 to 10 mg per dose.

Extracted RNA was reverse transcribed, and the resulting cDNA served as sequencing template. Clones were read by immunoSEQ multiplex PCR, and TCRdb kept only the in-frame ones, dropping some. The sample carries hundreds of thousands of clones, 67% recorded once. Trimming removed 7 bases from V and 6 bases from J; junction bases left unmatched: 7. This CDR3 comprises 13 residues. CDR1 is SQVTM and CDR2 is ANQGSEA in the germline V gene. Researchers gathered lesional scalp punch biopsies and peripheral blood from patients with alopecia areata. J is TRBJ1-4 and V is TRBV29-1; the match to TRBD1 covers 8 bases. The sequence derives from a human donor with alopecia areata. The sequenced sample was CD4+ T cells sorted from blood, obtained at week 0. CDR3 protein: CSAGQGGDEKLFF. CDR3 in DNA: TGCAGCGCCGGACAGGGTGGTGATGAAAAACTGTTTTTT.